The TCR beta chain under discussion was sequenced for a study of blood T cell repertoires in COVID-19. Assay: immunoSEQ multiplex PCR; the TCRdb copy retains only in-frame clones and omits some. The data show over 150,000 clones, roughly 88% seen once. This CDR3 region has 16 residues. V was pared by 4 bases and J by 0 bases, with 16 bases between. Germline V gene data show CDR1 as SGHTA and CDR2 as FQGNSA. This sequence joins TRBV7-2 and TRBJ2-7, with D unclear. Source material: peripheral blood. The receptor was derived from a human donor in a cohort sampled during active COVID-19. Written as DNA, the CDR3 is TGTGCCAGCAGCTCCCAGCCCTCACAGAGCTCCTACGAGCAGTACTTC. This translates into CASSSQPSQSSYEQYF.